Listed below are T cell receptor beta chains from one sample, sequenced in a study of T cells in Graves' hyperthyroidism and ophthalmopathy. Each CDR3 protein is one row after TCRdb ran MiXCR on the multiplex PCR reads. This sample has about 480,000 distinct CDR3 sequences, with approximately 15% found just once. Sequencing input: blood. The source is a young woman with Graves' hyperthyroidism. The CDR3 runs from the conserved cysteine through the conserved F or W. Each record gives: D gene, J gene, V gene, clone size, CDR3 DNA, CDR3 protein. D genes are given only for firm matches. Part of the rows lack a size; the others show once, few, many or a class for expanded clones.

>.|TRBJ1-2|TRBV9|many
TGTGCCAGCAGCGCCAGCGGATTCTATGGCTACACCTTC
CASSASGFYGYTF
>TRBD1|TRBJ1-1|TRBV7-3|few
TGTGCCAGCAGCCAGACAGGGGCCGGGACTGAAGCTTTCTTT
CASSQTGAGTEAFF
>.|TRBJ1-2|TRBV19|few
TGTGCCAGTAGTACGACAGACAGGATCGACTATGGCTACACCTTC
CASSTTDRIDYGYTF
>.|TRBJ2-5|TRBV2|many
TGTGCCAGCAGTGAATGGGGCCAGGGGAGGGAGACCCAGTACTTC
CASSEWGQGRETQYF
>TRBD2|TRBJ2-1|TRBV6-4|few
TGTGCCAGCAGTGACTCAAGCGGGAGGGGGAACGATGAGCAGTTCTTC
CASSDSSGRGNDEQFF
>TRBD2|TRBJ2-1|TRBV7-6|many
TGTGCCAGCAGCTCTGGCGGGAGGGGGTACAATGAGCAGTTCTTC
CASSSGGRGYNEQFF
>.|TRBJ2-1|TRBV6-2/TRBV6-3|once
TGTGCCAGCAGTTACTCGCGACGACCGGAAGGTTCGCAGTTCTTC
CASSYSRRPEGSQFF
>TRBD2|TRBJ2-3|TRBV12-3/TRBV12-4|.
TGTGCCAGCACTCAACCAGCGGGAGGAAAAGATACGCAGTATTTT
CASTQPAGGKDTQYF
>TRBD2|TRBJ2-1|TRBV12-5|.
TGTGCTAGTGGTCTCAAGACTAGCGGGAGGTCGGATGAGCAGTTCTTC
CASGLKTSGRSDEQFF
>TRBD1|TRBJ1-5|TRBV24-1|.
TGTGCCACCAGTGATTCGGGACAGGGTATTCAGCCCCAGCATTTT
CATSDSGQGIQPQHF
>.|TRBJ1-6|TRBV18|many
TGTGCCAGCTCACCCTCCAGTGGCAGCCCGGGTTCACCCCTCCACTTT
CASSPSSGSPGSPLHF
>TRBD2|TRBJ2-5|TRBV5-1|.
TGCGCCAGCAGCTACTGGACTAGCGGCCAAGAGACCCAGTACTTC
CASSYWTSGQETQYF
>TRBD2|TRBJ2-1|TRBV20-1|many
TGCAGTGCTAGAGATGATACTCGGCTAGCGGGAGCTCATAGCTACAATGAGCAGTTCTTC
CSARDDTRLAGAHSYNEQFF
>TRBD2|TRBJ2-4|TRBV30|many
TGTGCCTCGGAGCCGGCTAGCGGGATGGGCATTCAGTACTTC
CASEPASGMGIQYF
>.|TRBJ2-6|TRBV5-1|.
TGCGCCAGCAGCTTTGACAGGTCTGGGGCCAACGTCCTGACTTTC
CASSFDRSGANVLTF
>TRBD2|TRBJ2-1|TRBV5-1|few
TGCGCCAGCAGCTTGTCACCCAGCGGGAGTATAAATGAGCAGTTCTTC
CASSLSPSGSINEQFF
>TRBD2|TRBJ2-4|TRBV30|many
TGTGCCTGGAGTGTAGGTGGAAGAGGACTAGCGCTAACAGTAGCCAAAAACATTCAGTACTTC
CAWSVGGRGLALTVAKNIQYF
>.|TRBJ2-7|TRBV29-1|many
TGCAGCGTTCCTGCAGGGGGGTCCTACGAGCAGTACTTC
CSVPAGGSYEQYF
>.|TRBJ1-2|TRBV7-3|few
TGTGCCAGCAGCGCAGGATCCGATGGCTACACCTTC
CASSAGSDGYTF
>.|TRBJ1-5|TRBV19|many
TGTGCCAGTAGTCCTGGCGCCCGACGGCCCCAGCATTTT
CASSPGARRPQHF
>.|TRBJ2-4|TRBV28|many
TGTGCCAGCACGAGCAGAAACATTCAGTACTTC
CASTSRNIQYF
>.|TRBJ2-6|TRBV6-2/TRBV6-3|.
TGTGCCAGCAGTCAGAATCCTGGGGCCAACGTCCTGACTTTC
CASSQNPGANVLTF
>TRBD2|TRBJ2-1|TRBV19|.
TGTGCCAGTAGTGTAGCGGGGGGCAGAAGGGGTGAGCAGTTCTTC
CASSVAGGRRGEQFF
>.|TRBJ2-3|TRBV11-2|.
TGTGCCAGCAGCTTTCGAGGGGCCCTAGATACGCAGTATTTT
CASSFRGALDTQYF
>.|TRBJ1-2|TRBV7-9|many
TGTGCCAGCAGCCCCGTTGTGGGGGTGAAAGGTGCGGGCTACACCTTC
CASSPVVGVKGAGYTF
>TRBD1|TRBJ2-5|TRBV18|many
TGTGCCAGCTCACCACCGTCGGGACAGATAAAAGAGACCCAGTACTTC
CASSPPSGQIKETQYF
>TRBD1|TRBJ1-5|TRBV13|many
TGTGCCAGCAGCATACAGGGGCCGAATCAGCCCCAGCATTTT
CASSIQGPNQPQHF
>.|TRBJ1-1|TRBV7-2|many
TGTGCCAGCAGGGCCAAGACAGCAGCGAACACTGAAGCTTTCTTT
CASRAKTAANTEAFF
>TRBD1|TRBJ2-3|TRBV5-5|.
TGTGCCAGCATCGGATATGGACAGGGGCAGAGCCTAGATACGCAGTATTTT
CASIGYGQGQSLDTQYF
>.|TRBJ1-1|TRBV18|many
TGTGCCAGCTCACCAGGCTTGGACATATGGTTGAACACTGAAGCTTTCTTT
CASSPGLDIWLNTEAFF
>TRBD1|TRBJ2-3|TRBV28|many
TGTGCCAGCAGTTACCCCTGGACAGGGGGAGATACGCAGTATTTT
CASSYPWTGGDTQYF
>.|TRBJ1-1|TRBV4-1|.
TGCGCCAGCAGCCAAGTTAGATTGAACACTGAAGCTTTCTTT
CASSQVRLNTEAFF
>.|TRBJ2-1|TRBV12-3/TRBV12-4|many
TGTGCCAGCAGGCGGGACAGAATTTCATACAATGAGCAGTTCTTC
CASRRDRISYNEQFF
>TRBD2|TRBJ2-1|TRBV4-2|many
TGTGCCAGCGAATCTAGCGGCAGCTCCTACAATGAGCAGTTCTTC
CASESSGSSYNEQFF
>.|TRBJ1-1|TRBV28|few
TGTGCCAGCAGTTTCCGGGACACCCGAGCTTTCTTT
CASSFRDTRAFF
>.|TRBJ2-1|TRBV6-1|few
TGTGCCAGCTCTGACCGGGAGCAGTTCTTC
CASSDREQFF
>TRBD1|TRBJ1-4|TRBV9|many
TGTGCCAGCAGCCCACGTCCCGGGACAGGAACTAATGAAAAACTGTTTTTT
CASSPRPGTGTNEKLFF
>.|TRBJ2-1|TRBV5-8|many
TGTGCCAGCAGCACCTGGACGTTTACGGTCTACAATGAGCAGTTCTTC
CASSTWTFTVYNEQFF
>.|TRBJ2-1|TRBV24-1|few
TGTGCCACCAGTGATTTGGGCGATGAGCAGTTCTTC
CATSDLGDEQFF
>.|TRBJ2-7|TRBV20-1|many
TGCAGTGCTCCGGACAGCTCCTACGAGCAGTACTTC
CSAPDSSYEQYF